The clone carrying this TCR beta chain was seen many times. The antigen remains unidentified. V shed 3 bases, J shed 7 bases, and the junction held 5 bases outside the gene matches. The CDR3 loop spans 14 amino acids. The V gene's germline CDR1 is SGHTA and CDR2 FQGTGA. This sample was taken from a study of T cells in Graves' hyperthyroidism and ophthalmopathy. As for the study in general: At the time of initial diagnosis and before any treatment, peripheral blood was collected. Broader study findings: Among clonotypes expanded in thyroid above 0.001, most were also found in blood. In the analysis, a 13 V-J model separated ophthalmopathy from stable hyperthyroidism.

RNA transcripts gave rise to amplified TCR beta CDR3 regions. The HTBI set primed first-round TCR CDR3 RT-PCR. TCRdb re-called the multiplex PCR reads through MiXCR, storing one row per CDR3 protein. The table has fewer than 450,000 distinct CDR3 sequences, around a sixth seen once. This chain joins TRBV7-3 and TRBJ2-2, with 7 nucleotides matching TRBD2. Sequences were obtained from blood. The receptor's source is a man younger than 35 with Graves' ophthalmopathy. Written as DNA, the CDR3 is TGTGCCAGCAGCTTCGGCTCGGGAGGCGGGGAGCTGTTTTTT. It translates to CASSFGSGGGELFF.